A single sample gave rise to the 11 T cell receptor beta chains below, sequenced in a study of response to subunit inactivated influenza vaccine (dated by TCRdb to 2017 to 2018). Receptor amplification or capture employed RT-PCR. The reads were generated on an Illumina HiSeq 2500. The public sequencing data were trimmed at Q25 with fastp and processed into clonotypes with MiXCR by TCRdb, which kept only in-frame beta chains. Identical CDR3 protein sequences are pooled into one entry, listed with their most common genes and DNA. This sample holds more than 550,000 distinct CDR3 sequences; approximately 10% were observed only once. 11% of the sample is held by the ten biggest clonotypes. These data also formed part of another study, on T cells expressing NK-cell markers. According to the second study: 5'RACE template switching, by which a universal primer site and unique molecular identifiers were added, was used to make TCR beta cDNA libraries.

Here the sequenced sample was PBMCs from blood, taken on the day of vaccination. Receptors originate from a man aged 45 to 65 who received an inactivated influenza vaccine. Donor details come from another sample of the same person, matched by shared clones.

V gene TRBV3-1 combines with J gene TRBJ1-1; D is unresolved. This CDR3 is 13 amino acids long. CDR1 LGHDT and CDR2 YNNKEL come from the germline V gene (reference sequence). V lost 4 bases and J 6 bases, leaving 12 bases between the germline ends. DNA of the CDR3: TGTGCCAGCAGCCCCCGAGGCGGGGCTGAAGCTTTCTTT. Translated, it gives CASSPRGGAEAFF. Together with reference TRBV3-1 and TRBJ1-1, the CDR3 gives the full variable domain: DTAVSQTPKYLVTQMGNDKSIKCEQNLGHDTMYWYKQDSKKFLKIMFSYNNKELIINETVPNRFSPKSPDKAHLNLHINSLELGDSAVYFCASSPRGGAEAFFGQGTRLTVV.

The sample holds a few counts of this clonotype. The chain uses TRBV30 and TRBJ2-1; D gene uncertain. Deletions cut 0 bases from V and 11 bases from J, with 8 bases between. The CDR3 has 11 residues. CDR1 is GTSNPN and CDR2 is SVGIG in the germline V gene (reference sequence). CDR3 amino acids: CAWSVAGQQFF. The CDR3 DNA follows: TGTGCCTGGAGTGTTGCAGGACAGCAGTTCTTC.

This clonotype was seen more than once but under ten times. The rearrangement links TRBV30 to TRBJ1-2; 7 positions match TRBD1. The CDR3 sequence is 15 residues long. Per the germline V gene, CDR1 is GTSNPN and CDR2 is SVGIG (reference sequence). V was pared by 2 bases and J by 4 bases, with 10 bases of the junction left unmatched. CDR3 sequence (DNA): TGTGCCTGGAGTAAACCGGGACAGAAGAGCTATGGCTACACCTTC. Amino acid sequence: CAWSKPGQKSYGYTF. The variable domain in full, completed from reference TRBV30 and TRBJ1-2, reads SQTIHQWPATLVQPVGSPLSLECTVEGTSNPNLYWYRQAAGRGLQLLFYSVGIGQISSEVPQNLSASRPQDRQFILSSKKLLLSDSGFYLCAWSKPGQKSYGYTFGSGTRLTVV.

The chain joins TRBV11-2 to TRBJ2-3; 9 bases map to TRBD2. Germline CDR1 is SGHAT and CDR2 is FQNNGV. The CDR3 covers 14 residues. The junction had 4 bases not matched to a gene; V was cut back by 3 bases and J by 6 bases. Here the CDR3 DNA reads TGTGCCAGCAGCTTTAGCGGGAGTCGTGATACGCAGTATTTT. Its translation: CASSFSGSRDTQYF.

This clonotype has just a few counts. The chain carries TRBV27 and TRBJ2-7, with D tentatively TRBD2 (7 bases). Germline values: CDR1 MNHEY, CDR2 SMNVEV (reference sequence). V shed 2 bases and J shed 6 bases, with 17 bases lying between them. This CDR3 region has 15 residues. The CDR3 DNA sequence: TGTGCCAGCAGTTTAAGGGGGAGGGGGGCGCGCGAGCAGTACTTC. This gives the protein CASSLRGRGAREQYF.

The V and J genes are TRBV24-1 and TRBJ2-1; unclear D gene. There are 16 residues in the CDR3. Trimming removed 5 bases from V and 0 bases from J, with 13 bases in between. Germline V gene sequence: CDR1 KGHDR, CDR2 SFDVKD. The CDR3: CATSVTPVNSYNEQFF. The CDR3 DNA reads TGTGCCACCAGTGTTACCCCCGTGAACTCCTACAATGAGCAGTTCTTC.

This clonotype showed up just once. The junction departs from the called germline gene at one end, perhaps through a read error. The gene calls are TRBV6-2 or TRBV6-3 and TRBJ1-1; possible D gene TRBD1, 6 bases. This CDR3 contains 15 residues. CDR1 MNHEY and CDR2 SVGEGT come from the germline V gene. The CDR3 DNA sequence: TGTGCCAGCAGTTACTCCGGGGGCTTTAACACTGAAGCTCTCTTT. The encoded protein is CASSYSGGFNTEALF.

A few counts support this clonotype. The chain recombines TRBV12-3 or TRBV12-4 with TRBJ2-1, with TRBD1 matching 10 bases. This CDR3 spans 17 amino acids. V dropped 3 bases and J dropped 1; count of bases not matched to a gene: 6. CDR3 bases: TGTGCCAGCAGTTTGGGACAGGGGATAAGATCCTACAATGAGCAGTTCTTC. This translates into CASSLGQGIRSYNEQFF.

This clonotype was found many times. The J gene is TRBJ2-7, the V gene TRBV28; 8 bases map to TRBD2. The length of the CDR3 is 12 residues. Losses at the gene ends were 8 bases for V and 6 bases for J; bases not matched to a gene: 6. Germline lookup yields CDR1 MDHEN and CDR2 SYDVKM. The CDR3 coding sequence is TGTGCCAGCGGAGGACTAGCCGGCGAGCAGTACTTC. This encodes CASGGLAGEQYF.

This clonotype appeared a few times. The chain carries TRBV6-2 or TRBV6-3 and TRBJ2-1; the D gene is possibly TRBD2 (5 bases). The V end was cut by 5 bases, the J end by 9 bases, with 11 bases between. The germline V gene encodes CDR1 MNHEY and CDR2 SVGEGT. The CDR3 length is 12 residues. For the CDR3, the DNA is TGTGCCAGCAGTGCCGGGATCTCTGAGCAGTTCTTC. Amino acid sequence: CASSAGISEQFF.

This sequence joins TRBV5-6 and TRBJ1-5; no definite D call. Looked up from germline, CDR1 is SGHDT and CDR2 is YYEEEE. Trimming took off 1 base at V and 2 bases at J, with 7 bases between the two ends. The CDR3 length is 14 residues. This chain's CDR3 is CASSLHGRNQPQHF. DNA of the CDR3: TGTGCCAGCAGCTTGCATGGGCGCAATCAGCCCCAGCATTTT.